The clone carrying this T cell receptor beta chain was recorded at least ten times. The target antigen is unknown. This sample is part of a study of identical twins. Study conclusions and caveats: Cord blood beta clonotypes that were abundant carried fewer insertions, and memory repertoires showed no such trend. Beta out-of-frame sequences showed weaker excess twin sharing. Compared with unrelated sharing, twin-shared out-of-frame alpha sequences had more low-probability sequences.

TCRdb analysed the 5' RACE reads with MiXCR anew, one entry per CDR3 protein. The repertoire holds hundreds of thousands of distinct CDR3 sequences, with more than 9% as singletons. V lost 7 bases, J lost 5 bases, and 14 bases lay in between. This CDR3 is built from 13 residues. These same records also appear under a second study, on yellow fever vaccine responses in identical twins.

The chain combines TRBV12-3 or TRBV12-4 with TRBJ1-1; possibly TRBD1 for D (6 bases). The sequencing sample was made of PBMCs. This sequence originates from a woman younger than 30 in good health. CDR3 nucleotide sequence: TGTGCCAGCACCCCTTGGGACATTACTGAAGCTTTCTTT. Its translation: CASTPWDITEAFF.